This T cell receptor (beta chain) is from a study of T-cell memory formation after mild COVID-19. Study summary: Largely, TCR clusters stayed within a single donor. Study-wide findings and caveats: Within pre-infection memory, some responding clones were found, suggesting cross-reactive memory joined.

Germline CDR1 LGHNA, CDR2 YSLEER. The CDR3 spans 18 residues. The V segment lost 0 bases and the J segment 6 bases; nucleotides outside the gene matches: 10. Details on this clonotype: As yet, its antigen is unknown.

TCRdb reprocessed the 5' RACE reads with MiXCR, giving one entry per CDR3 protein. The sample records 550,000 to 650,000 distinct CDR3 sequences, roughly 17% being singletons. This TCR was sampled from an adult woman who had mild COVID-19 (a few samples of this study predate the infection). Cell type and time point are not known. Sequencing was carried out using PBMCs or a T cell subset sorted from them (not recorded which). This chain joins TRBV4-3 and TRBJ2-1; 11 bases agree with TRBD2. The CDR3 bases are TGCGCCAGCAGCCAAGAGAGGCTAGCGGGAGGCATAGGCAATGAGCAGTTCTTC. Its protein product is CASSQERLAGGIGNEQFF.